The 27 T cell receptor beta chains below all came from one sample that was sequenced in a study of blood T cell repertoires in COVID-19. Sequencing used immunoSEQ multiplex PCR; TCRdb keeps in-frame clones, though not all of them. The data show some 80,000 clones, 65% to 90% seen once. Material: peripheral blood. Receptor source: a human donor in a cohort sampled during active COVID-19.

The CDR3 region is CASSYETGSYNEQFF. The CDR3 nucleotides are TGTGCCAGCAGCTACGAGACAGGTTCCTACAATGAGCAGTTCTTC. The chain employs TRBV7-3 and TRBJ2-1, with a weak D call TRBD1 (6 bases). V was trimmed by 4 bases and J by 1 base, leaving 11 bases between them. The CDR3 has 15 amino acids. Per the germline V gene, CDR1 is SGHTA and CDR2 is FQGTGA.

V gene TRBV3-1 (or the pseudogene TRBV3-2) combines with J gene TRBJ2-1; 9 bases line up with TRBD2. The CDR3 covers 17 residues. The V and J ends lost 5 bases and 0 bases, in that order; junction bases with no gene match: 8. Germline CDR1 reads LGHDT; CDR2 reads YNNKEL (reference sequence). The CDR3 here is CASSYPAGGSSYNEQFF. The CDR3 DNA reads as TGTGCCAGCAGCTACCCGGCGGGGGGGAGCTCCTACAATGAGCAGTTCTTC.

The chain recombines TRBV5-1 with TRBJ2-7; D call uncertain. The CDR3 loop spans 14 amino acids. V lost 0 bases, J lost 3 bases, and 10 bases lay in between. Looked up from germline, CDR1 is SGHRS and CDR2 is YFSETQ. CDR3 in amino acids: CASSLGAGFYEQYF. The CDR3 DNA reads as TGCGCCAGCAGCTTGGGGGCAGGCTTCTACGAGCAGTACTTC.

CDR3 amino acids: CASSPLQASTEQFF. The CDR3 DNA reads as TGTGCCAGCAGCCCGCTTCAGGCCAGCACTGAGCAGTTCTTC. This chain connects TRBV7-2 to TRBJ2-1, with no clear D. Germline V gene lookup returns CDR1 SGHTA and CDR2 FQGNSA. The V and J ends lost 5 bases and 9 bases respectively, with 17 bases between them. CDR3 size: 14 residues.

This chain links TRBV11-2 with TRBJ2-3, with TRBD2 as a possible D gene (5 bases). In germline, CDR1 is SGHAT, CDR2 FQNNGV. This CDR3 is 16 amino acids long. V lost 5 bases to trimming and J lost 2 bases, with 17 bases between them. The CDR3 DNA sequence: TGTGCCAGCAGCCCCGGGAACTATAGATCCACAGATACGCAGTATTTT. The encoded protein is CASSPGNYRSTDTQYF. Together with reference TRBV11-2 and TRBJ2-3, the CDR3 gives the full variable domain: EAGVAQSPRYKIIEKRQSVAFWCNPISGHATLYWYQQILGQGPKLLIQFQNNGVVDDSQLPKDRFSAERLKGVDSTLKIQPAKLEDSAVYLCASSPGNYRSTDTQYFGPGTRLTVL.

This chain joins TRBV2 and TRBJ1-4; D gene ambiguous. Trimming shortened V by 5 bases and J by 0 bases, and 13 bases separated the two germline ends. In germline, CDR1 is SNHLY, CDR2 FYNNEI. The CDR3 is 16 residues long. The CDR3 spells CASSLRELATNEKLFF. The CDR3 DNA is TGTGCCAGCAGTCTACGCGAACTTGCAACTAATGAAAAACTGTTTTTT.

V usage is TRBV5-1 and J usage is TRBJ2-5; possibly TRBD2 for D (6 bases). CDR1 is SGHRS and CDR2 is YFSETQ in the germline V gene. V was cut by 3 bases and J by 5 bases, with 14 bases left in between. The length of the CDR3 is 14 residues. CDR3 region: CASSSIGGRETQYF. CDR3 nucleotides: TGCGCCAGCAGCTCCATCGGGGGACGGGAGACCCAGTACTTC. Variable domain in full (rest from reference TRBV5-1 and TRBJ2-5): KAGVTQTPRYLIKTRGQQVTLSCSPISGHRSVSWYQQTPGQGLQFLFEYFSETQRNKGNFPGRFSGRQFSNSRSEMNVSTLELGDSALYLCASSSIGGRETQYFGPGTRLLVL.

The rearrangement joins TRBV3-1 (or the pseudogene TRBV3-2) to TRBJ1-3; D uncertain. The CDR3 contains 16 residues. V lost 1 base and J lost 4, with 14 bases in between. CDR1 is LGHDT and CDR2 is YNNKEL in the germline V gene (reference sequence). The chain's CDR3 is CASSQVRRTSGNTIYF. CDR3 coding DNA: TGTGCCAGCAGCCAAGTACGAAGAACTTCGGGAAACACCATATATTTT.

The rearrangement joins TRBV28 to TRBJ2-7; no firm D call. V was cut by 3 bases and J by 2 bases, with 11 bases left in between. CDR3 size: 14 residues. Germline assignment: CDR1 MDHEN and CDR2 SYDVKM. The CDR3 protein is CASSLRDGTYEQYF. The CDR3 DNA follows: TGTGCCAGCAGTTTGCGCGATGGTACCTACGAGCAGTACTTC.

The chain joins TRBV19 to TRBJ2-2; TRBD2 aligns across 8 bases. Germline loops: CDR1 LNHDA, CDR2 SQIVND (reference sequence). The V segment lost 3 bases and the J segment 1 base; nucleotides outside the gene matches: 10. This CDR3 is 18 amino acids long. The CDR3 spells CASSITLKRGLNTGELFF. DNA for the CDR3: TGTGCCAGTAGTATTACCCTAAAGCGGGGGCTGAACACCGGGGAGCTGTTTTTT. The full variable domain, with the rest looked up from reference TRBV19 and TRBJ2-2, is DGGITQSPKYLFRKEGQNVTLSCEQNLNHDAMYWYRQDPGQGLRLIYYSQIVNDFQKGDIAEGYSVSREKKESFPLTVTSAQKNPTAFYLCASSITLKRGLNTGELFFGEGSRLTVL.

This chain uses TRBV19 with TRBJ1-1; 8 nucleotides match TRBD1. Germline V gene data show CDR1 as LNHDA and CDR2 as SQIVND (reference sequence). Trimming removed 6 bases from V and 9 bases from J; junction bases left unmatched: 6. This CDR3 spans 12 amino acids. This CDR3 is CASSSTGAQAFF. The CDR3 bases are TGTGCCAGTAGCTCGACAGGGGCCCAAGCTTTCTTT.

The rearrangement joins TRBV28 to TRBJ2-1, with D perhaps TRBD2 (6 bases). Germline V gene data show CDR1 as MDHEN and CDR2 as SYDVKM. CDR3 length equals 13 residues. The V end was cut by 6 bases, the J end by 4 bases, with 10 bases between. The CDR3 sequence is CASSSGAYNEQFF. CDR3 bases: TGTGCCAGCAGCTCGGGAGCGTACAATGAGCAGTTCTTC. The full variable domain, with the rest looked up from reference TRBV28 and TRBJ2-1, is DVKVTQSSRYLVKRTGEKVFLECVQDMDHENMFWYRQDPGLGLRLIYFSYDVKMKEKGDIPEGYSVSREKKERFSLILESASTNQTSMYLCASSSGAYNEQFFGPGTRLTVL.

V is TRBV5-4 and J is TRBJ2-2, with 7 bases identical to TRBD1. The CDR3 totals 16 residues. The ends lost 4 bases at V and 3 bases at J; junction bases unmatched: 9. CDR1 and CDR2 from the germline V gene are SGHNT and YYREEE (reference sequence). The CDR3 sequence: CASSPSTGRHTGELFF. CDR3 DNA sequence: TGTGCCAGCAGCCCATCGACAGGGAGACACACCGGGGAGCTGTTTTTT.

This clone appeared a single time. This rearrangement joins TRBV6-1 to TRBJ2-6, with TRBD1 matching 8 bases. Germline assignment: CDR1 MNHNS and CDR2 SASEGT. J was trimmed by 13 bases and V by 3 bases; bases with no gene match: 8. The CDR3 is 14 amino acids. Written as DNA, the CDR3 is TGTGCCAGCAGTGAGGACAGGGCCACCCAGGTCCTGACTTTC. Translated, it gives CASSEDRATQVLTF.

The chain is built from TRBV5-1 and TRBJ2-1, with TRBD2 matching over 7 bases. The germline V gene has CDR1 SGHRS and CDR2 YFSETQ. The V and J ends lost 2 bases and 9 bases, in that order; junction bases with no gene match: 8. The CDR3 is made up of 14 amino acids. CDR3 residues: CASSFSQRESEQFF. The CDR3 nucleotides are TGCGCCAGCAGCTTTTCCCAGCGGGAATCTGAGCAGTTCTTC.

This sequence joins TRBV18 and TRBJ2-7; TRBD2 agrees at 8 bases. CDR3 size: 16 residues. Germline V lookup: CDR1 KGHSH, CDR2 LQKENI. The V and J ends lost 2 bases and 6 bases, in that order; junction bases with no gene match: 12. CDR3 protein: CASSPTDRGGSGEQYF. CDR3 DNA: TGTGCCAGCTCACCAACTGACCGGGGGGGTTCTGGCGAGCAGTACTTC.

The chain combines TRBV5-1 with TRBJ2-2; 7 nucleotides line up with TRBD1. The trim removed 4 bases at V and 4 bases at J, leaving 13 bases unmatched. Germline-derived CDR1 and CDR2 are SGHRS and YFSETQ. CDR3 size: 17 residues. CDR3 DNA: TGCGCCAGCAGCCCGCAAGGACAGGTCGTGGGCACCGGGGAGCTGTTTTTT. This translates into CASSPQGQVVGTGELFF.

The gene calls are TRBV9 and TRBJ2-3; 8 nucleotides match TRBD2. The V and J ends lost 0 bases and 0 bases, in that order; junction bases with no gene match: 9. The CDR3 sequence is 18 residues long. Germline lookup yields CDR1 SGDLS and CDR2 YYNGEE. The CDR3 spells CASSVGWGSGTSTDTQYF. The CDR3 coding sequence is TGTGCCAGCAGCGTAGGATGGGGTAGCGGGACTAGCACAGATACGCAGTATTTT.

V usage is TRBV28 and J usage is TRBJ1-1; 9 nucleotides align to TRBD1. Germline V gene sequence: CDR1 MDHEN, CDR2 SYDVKM. The V segment lost 6 bases and the J segment 7 bases; nucleotides outside the gene matches: 9. The CDR3 extends over 14 amino acids. CDR3 region: CASSVGTGKLEAFF. For the CDR3, the DNA is TGTGCCAGCAGCGTAGGGACAGGGAAACTTGAAGCTTTCTTT.

Here the CDR3 DNA reads TGCGCCAGCAGCCAAGCAACAAGGGGCTCTTGGGACACTGAAGCTTTCTTT. This gives the protein CASSQATRGSWDTEAFF. The V gene is TRBV4-3, the J gene TRBJ1-1, with D tentatively TRBD1 (5 bases). The CDR3 contains 17 residues. V gave up 1 base and J gave up 3 bases, with 18 bases separating them. Germline-derived CDR1 and CDR2 are LGHNA and YSLEER.

The chain combines TRBV7-9 with TRBJ1-5; D is perhaps TRBD1 (5 bases). The CDR3 is 15 amino acids. Per the germline V gene, CDR1 is SEHNR and CDR2 is FQNEAQ (reference sequence). V was shortened by 4 bases and J by 1 base, with 11 bases between the two germline ends. This CDR3 is CASSSGRVSNQPQHF. The CDR3, as DNA: TGTGCCAGCAGCTCTGGCAGGGTAAGCAATCAGCCCCAGCATTTT.

This clone is a singleton in its sample. V is TRBV29-1 and J is TRBJ1-1; D is uncertain. This CDR3 has 11 residues. V was trimmed by 2 bases and J by 11 bases, leaving 12 bases between them. Germline CDR1 SQVTM, CDR2 ANQGSEA. The CDR3 coding sequence is TGCAGCGTTGAACCCGGGTCCACGGCTTTCTTT. Translating gives CSVEPGSTAFF.

The chain recombines TRBV5-1 with TRBJ1-2; D call uncertain. With 4 bases removed from V and 2 bases from J, the gap between germline ends came to 12 bases. CDR1 and CDR2 (germline): SGHRS, YFSETQ. The CDR3 runs to 14 residues. CDR3 loop: CASSGRGGNYGYTF. In DNA form, the CDR3 reads TGCGCCAGCAGCGGGCGGGGAGGGAACTATGGCTACACCTTC.

The chain has TRBV9 and TRBJ2-2; 9 nucleotides match TRBD2. CDR1 SGDLS and CDR2 YYNGEE come from the germline V gene. The CDR3 is made up of 18 amino acids. The trim removed 0 bases at V and 0 bases at J, leaving 6 bases unmatched. The CDR3 here is CASSVDRAGGANTGELFF. The CDR3 nucleotides are TGTGCCAGCAGCGTAGATCGAGCGGGGGGCGCGAACACCGGGGAGCTGTTTTTT.

The chain joins TRBV9 to TRBJ2-2, with 11 nucleotides matching TRBD1. J gave up 7 bases and V 4 bases, and 9 bases lay outside the gene matches. The CDR3 runs 16 residues. Germline lookup yields CDR1 SGDLS and CDR2 YYNGEE. Written as DNA, the CDR3 is TGTGCCAGCAGCCCTCGGGACAGGGGGACGGGCGGGGAGCTGTTTTTT. Translating gives CASSPRDRGTGGELFF.

This chain joins TRBV19 and TRBJ1-1, with 7 nucleotides matching TRBD1. The CDR3 has 14 amino acids. Germline CDR1 LNHDA, CDR2 SQIVND (reference sequence). Unmatched junction bases numbered 3, after V lost 2 bases and J lost 3 bases. CDR3 DNA sequence: TGTGCCAGTAGTATAAGACAGGGTCACACTGAAGCTTTCTTT. This sequence encodes CASSIRQGHTEAFF.

The J gene is TRBJ2-7, the V gene TRBV28; 7 bases map to TRBD1. V trimming: 6 bases; J trimming: 2 bases; junction bases outside the gene matches: 7. The CDR3 is 14 amino acids. In germline, CDR1 is MDHEN, CDR2 SYDVKM. The CDR3 sequence is CASRPGTETYEQYF. CDR3 in DNA: TGTGCCAGCAGACCCGGGACAGAGACCTACGAGCAGTACTTC.